This T cell receptor (beta chain) was identified in a study of cytomegalovirus exposure and HLA in healthy donors. Looking at the study overall: Clustering assigned around 77% of the roughly 400 genotyped donors to the Caucasian-associated ancestry cluster.

This clone was observed a handful of times. Trimming removed 3 bases from V and 5 bases from J, with 23 bases in between. This CDR3 contains 17 residues. Germline values: CDR1 SGDLS, CDR2 YYNGEE. The PCR employed 60 Vbeta primers together with 13 Jbeta primers. Libraries were prepared by immunoSEQ multiplex PCR; TCRdb keeps only in-frame clonotypes and omits some of them. The table has about 84,000 clones, around 80% seen once; the top ten hold approximately 2.7%. The sample comprised PBMCs. The rearrangement uses TRBV9 and TRBJ2-5; tentatively, D is TRBD2 (7 bases). The sequence derives from a male donor in good health and CMV-seropositive. The CDR3 nucleotides read TGTGCCAGCAGCGCTGGGGGGAGGGGGAGTTCGGATGAGACCCAGTACTTC. It yields the protein CASSAGGRGSSDETQYF.